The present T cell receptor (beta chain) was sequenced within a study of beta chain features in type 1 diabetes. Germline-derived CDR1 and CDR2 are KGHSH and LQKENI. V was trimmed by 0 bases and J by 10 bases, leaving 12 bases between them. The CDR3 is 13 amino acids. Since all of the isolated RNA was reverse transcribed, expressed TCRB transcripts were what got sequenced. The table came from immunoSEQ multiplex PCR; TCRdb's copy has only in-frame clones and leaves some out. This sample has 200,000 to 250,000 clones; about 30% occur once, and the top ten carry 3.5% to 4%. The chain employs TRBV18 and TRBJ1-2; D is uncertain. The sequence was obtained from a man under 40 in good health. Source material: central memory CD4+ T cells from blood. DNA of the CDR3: TGTGCCAGCTCACCACCGTCCGCTCTTGCCTACACCTTC. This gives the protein CASSPPSALAYTF.